The clone carrying this T cell receptor (beta chain) appeared many times. The CDR3 covers 11 residues. Germline-derived CDR1 and CDR2 are SEHNR and FQNEAQ (reference sequence). Germline trimming cut 5 bases from V and 10 bases from J; bases unmatched to any gene: 3. From about 400 ng of RNA, a library with molecular barcoded alpha/delta and beta/gamma adaptors was made. A single record per CDR3 protein comes from TCRdb applying MiXCR to the reads. The data show tens of thousands of distinct CDR3 sequences, under 25% seen once. This specimen comes from a study of read filtering for tumor transcriptome and immune sequencing. Study-wide background: R-ISS stage counts were roughly eight for I, 16 for II, 7 for III.

Sequenced sample: a population of CD138-negative cells sorted from bone marrow. The sequence derives from a donor aged 40 or over with multiple myeloma. The chain combines TRBV7-9 with TRBJ1-1; 8 nucleotides match TRBD1. The CDR3 sequence is CASSRTGRAFF. In nucleotides, the CDR3 is TGTGCCAGCAGCAGGACAGGGAGAGCTTTCTTT.